This TCR beta chain was observed in a study of T cell repertoires in cytomegalovirus infection. Whole-study context: Public TCR beta signature analysis indicated the presence of both CMV infection and matching HLA type.

Findings of the study overall: Clonotypes of TCR beta that were HLA-C-restricted and CMV-specific dominated the ex vivo response. Individuals carrying CMV plus the relevant HLA were identified by cumulative frequency of public TCR beta families.

Worth noting for this clonotype: Its antigen remains unknown.

There are 17 residues in the CDR3. Germline V gene data show CDR1 as DFQATT and CDR2 as SNEGSKA (reference sequence). Unmatched junction bases numbered 7, after V lost 3 bases and J lost 2 bases. TCRdb redid the calling of the reads with MiXCR, one entry per CDR3 protein. This table has under 250,000 distinct CDR3 sequences, over 9% appearing once. Sequencing used PBMCs. J is TRBJ2-3 and V is TRBV20-1, with 14 bases aligning to TRBD2. This clonotype was obtained from a human donor in good health (CMV status not recorded). Some clones in this sample may be carry-over from other donors' samples. The CDR3: CSARGLAGARPTDTQYF. CDR3 DNA sequence: TGCAGTGCTAGGGGACTAGCGGGGGCCCGACCCACAGATACGCAGTATTTT.